The subject of this entry is one TCR beta chain. Its cognate antigen is unknown. The source of the sample is a study of T cells in Graves' hyperthyroidism and ophthalmopathy. Regions amplified from RNA transcripts were the TCR beta CDR3 regions. Researchers ran a first-round RT-PCR on the TCR CDR3 using the HTBI primer set. TCRdb reanalysed the multiplex PCR reads using MiXCR and keeps one entry per CDR3 protein. The sample records around 520,000 distinct CDR3 sequences, roughly 25% being singletons. General observations from the study: From stable hyperthyroidism, ophthalmopathy was separated by a 13 V-J model. Most thyroid clonotypes with frequency above 0.001 were detected in blood.

The cohort's ophthalmopathy patients, a group with duration under 3 months, had a Clinical Activity Score of at least 3 and a NOSPECS grade of at least 4. Patients with uncontrolled infections, other autoimmune diseases, pregnancy or lactation were excluded. The material sequenced was blood. This clonotype was obtained from a woman aged 30 to 39 with Graves' ophthalmopathy.

This CDR3 reads CASSSPTGHTEAFF. The CDR3 DNA reads TGTGCCAGCAGTTCTCCGACGGGCCACACTGAAGCTTTCTTT. The chain employs TRBV12-3 or TRBV12-4 and TRBJ1-1; D unresolved. Trimming cost V 4 bases and J 3 bases, with 12 bases left between them. There are 14 residues in the CDR3.